This TCR beta chain was recorded in a study of identical twins. Study conclusions and caveats: Twins showed weaker excess sharing in their beta out-of-frame sequences. Recombination models fit unrelated individuals' TCR alpha sharing but underestimated twins'. Where out-of-frame alpha sequences were twin-shared, they showed excess low generation probability.

TCRdb independently ran MiXCR on the 5' RACE reads; one entry per CDR3 protein. The data hold some 330,000 distinct CDR3 sequences, with around 9% observed a single time. This clonotype has a handful of counts. Its antigen is currently unknown. Germline loops: CDR1 SQVTM, CDR2 ANQGSEA. The CDR3 is 12 amino acids. Trimming stripped 3 bases from V and 10 bases from J, with 13 bases between. The clonotype comes from a woman aged 45-60 years in good health. Sequences were obtained from naive T cells sorted from blood. This rearrangement joins TRBV29-1 to TRBJ2-1; D assignment may be TRBD1 or TRBD2 (5 bases each). CDR3 sequence reads: CSVERVDSEQFF. In nucleotides, the CDR3 is TGCAGCGTTGAGAGGGTTGACAGCGAGCAGTTCTTC.